The clone carrying this T cell receptor beta chain was seen a few times. Its antigen remains unidentified. Using its own MiXCR run on the 5' RACE reads, TCRdb lists one record per CDR3 protein. This sample has a few hundred thousand distinct CDR3 sequences, with about a sixth found just once. The data belong to a study of CD8 T cells in ankylosing spondylitis. Study findings and constraints: The disease-linked clones had a CD8+ phenotype and low blood frequencies.

The length of the CDR3 is 15 residues. Germline lookup yields CDR1 LNHDA and CDR2 SQIVND (reference sequence). Trimming removed 7 bases from V and 4 bases from J; junction bases left unmatched: 5. The clonotype originates from a male donor with ankylosing spondylitis or in good health (not recorded which). The sample comprised blood, either unsorted or a sorted T cell fraction (not recorded which). V usage is TRBV19 and J usage is TRBJ2-1; 12 bases match TRBD2. DNA of the CDR3: TGTGCCAGTACCCTAGCGGGAGGGCCTTACAATGAGCAGTTCTTC. This codes for CASTLAGGPYNEQFF.